The rows below give T cell receptor beta chains drawn from one sample of a study of OX40 agonist ivuxolimab in advanced cancers. Sequencing was performed with immunoSEQ multiplex PCR; in TCRdb, only in-frame clones are kept and a portion is missing. The sample gives tens of thousands of clones, about 83% of which show up once; around 15% is in the top ten. This sample comprised CD4+ or CD8+ T cells sorted from blood, obtained in a trial of the OX40 agonist ivuxolimab. The receptor set was obtained from an adult with an advanced solid tumor such as melanoma, head and neck, liver or kidney cancer. The CDR3 runs from the conserved cysteine through the conserved F or W. D genes are given only for firm matches. Clone size, where shown, is once, few, many, or a class for clones that have expanded.

D: .; J: TRBJ2-7; size: .; V: TRBV7-3; CDR3: CASSVSQGYEQYF; DNA: TGTGCCAGCAGCGTCTCACAGGGTTACGAGCAGTACTTC
D: .; J: TRBJ2-1; size: .; V: TRBV7-3; CDR3: CASSLTSQTKQFF; DNA: TGTGCCAGCAGCTTAACTAGCCAAACCAAGCAGTTCTTC
D: .; J: TRBJ1-4; size: .; V: TRBV6-5; CDR3: CASSSPGQKLFF; DNA: TGTGCCAGCAGTTCCCCCGGACAGAAACTGTTTTTT
D: .; J: TRBJ2-1; size: .; V: TRBV5-4; CDR3: CASSSTTHNEQFF; DNA: TGTGCCAGCAGCTCGACCACCCACAATGAGCAGTTCTTC
D: .; J: TRBJ2-3; size: .; V: TRBV29-1; CDR3: CSVITTSSTDTQYF; DNA: TGCAGCGTAATAACTACCTCTAGCACAGATACGCAGTATTTT
D: .; J: TRBJ2-7; size: .; V: TRBV2; CDR3: CASHDGGRVNEQYF; DNA: TGTGCCAGTCACGACGGGGGGCGCGTAAACGAGCAGTACTTC
D: TRBD1; J: TRBJ2-7; size: few; V: TRBV6-1; CDR3: CASTRRGTGYEQYF; DNA: TGTGCCAGCACTCGAAGAGGGACAGGGTACGAGCAGTACTTC
D: .; J: TRBJ2-5; size: .; V: TRBV7-8; CDR3: CASSQGHNERETQYF; DNA: TGTGCCAGCAGCCAGGGTCACAACGAGAGGGAGACCCAGTACTTC
D: .; J: TRBJ1-5; size: .; V: TRBV19; CDR3: CASGGYRFNQPQHF; DNA: TGTGCCAGTGGGGGCTACAGATTTAATCAGCCCCAGCATTTT
D: .; J: TRBJ2-7; size: .; V: TRBV5-1; CDR3: CASSLTPTEQYF; DNA: TGCGCCAGCAGCTTGACCCCTACTGAGCAGTACTTC
D: .; J: TRBJ2-1; size: .; V: TRBV5-1; CDR3: CASRNNSGARFNEQFF; DNA: TGCGCCAGCAGAAATAACAGCGGTGCGAGATTCAATGAGCAGTTCTTC
D: .; J: TRBJ2-1; size: .; V: TRBV10-1; CDR3: CASSRMPGYEQFF; DNA: TGCGCCAGCAGTAGGATGCCGGGGTATGAGCAGTTCTTC
D: TRBD2; J: TRBJ2-7; size: once; V: TRBV4-1; CDR3: CASSQEKREGSYEQYF; DNA: TGCGCCAGCAGCCAAGAGAAGCGGGAGGGCTCCTACGAGCAGTACTTC
D: .; J: TRBJ1-4; size: .; V: TRBV13; CDR3: CASSRVGEKLFF; DNA: TGTGCCAGCAGCCGGGTGGGAGAAAAACTGTTTTTT
D: .; J: TRBJ2-1; size: .; V: TRBV6-4; CDR3: CASSEDSYNEQFF; DNA: TGTGCCAGCAGTGAGGACAGCTACAATGAGCAGTTCTTC
D: .; J: TRBJ2-2; size: .; V: TRBV5-1; CDR3: CASSPGGRLMAGELFF; DNA: TGCGCCAGCAGCCCAGGAGGCCGCCTCATGGCCGGGGAGCTGTTTTTT
D: .; J: TRBJ2-3; size: .; V: TRBV7-3; CDR3: CASTRKGTTSTDTQYF; DNA: TGTGCCAGCACCCGAAAGGGGACCACGAGTACAGATACGCAGTATTTT
D: .; J: TRBJ1-1; size: .; V: TRBV6-5; CDR3: CASAPPQGNTEAFF; DNA: TGTGCCAGCGCACCACCCCAGGGAAACACTGAAGCTTTCTTT
D: TRBD1; J: TRBJ1-6; size: .; V: TRBV19; CDR3: CASSMTGGDSPLHF; DNA: TGTGCCAGTAGTATGACAGGGGGCGATTCACCCCTCCACTTT
D: .; J: TRBJ1-1; size: few; V: TRBV28; CDR3: CASSVRYTEAFF; DNA: TGTGCCAGCAGCGTACGTTATACTGAAGCTTTCTTT
D: .; J: TRBJ1-3; size: .; V: TRBV7-9; CDR3: CASSPKVLSGNTIYF; DNA: TGTGCCAGCAGCCCCAAGGTCCTCTCTGGAAACACCATATATTTT
D: .; J: TRBJ2-5; size: once; V: TRBV28; CDR3: CASSLLQGTQYF; DNA: TGTGCCAGCAGTTTACTACAGGGGACCCAGTACTTC
D: .; J: TRBJ2-7; size: .; V: TRBV19; CDR3: CASSIDWGSEQYF; DNA: TGTGCCAGTAGTATAGACTGGGGGAGCGAGCAGTACTTC
D: .; J: TRBJ2-2; size: .; V: TRBV19; CDR3: CASSRGRRNTGELFF; DNA: TGTGCCAGTAGTAGGGGACGGAGGAACACCGGGGAGCTGTTTTTT